The 20 T cell receptor beta chains in this list originate from one sample, sequenced in a study of cytomegalovirus exposure and HLA in healthy donors (dated by TCRdb to the late 2010s). Libraries were made using the immunoSEQ multiplex PCR assay. For the multiplex PCR, a mixture combining 60 forward primers for TCR Vbeta segments and 13 reverse primers for TCR Jbeta segments was used. The table comes from immuneACCESS by way of TCRdb, which keeps in-frame sequences with V and J called. Part of the clones is missing from these tables; in studies checked, under half for an unresolved V gene and the rest for unknown reasons. The sample contains roughly 200,000 clones, about four fifths of them found a single time. The ten largest make up about 0.5% of the sample. The sample taken for sequencing was PBMCs. The receptors originated from a woman aged 45-65 years in good health and CMV-seronegative.

This clone was seen once. The rearrangement joins TRBV27 to TRBJ2-5, with a tentative D call TRBD1 (8 bases). This CDR3 comprises 17 residues. Trimming stripped 5 bases from V and 5 bases from J, with 24 bases between. Germline CDR1 reads MNHEY; CDR2 reads SMNVEV (reference sequence). CDR3 DNA sequence: TGTGCCAGCAGTCACCTTACAGGGGGGGGGCCGGGGGAGACCCAGTACTTC. Its protein is CASSHLTGGGPGETQYF.

The chain employs TRBV6-1 and TRBJ2-5, with a possible D match to TRBD2 (6 bases). Judging by the DNA end, TRBJ2-7 fits better; the J call may be wrong. The CDR3 length is 15 residues. Germline CDR1 and CDR2: MNHNS and SASEGT. For the CDR3, the DNA is TGTGCCAGCAGTGCTTGGGGCGGGACTCCCTACGAGCAGTACTTC. Translating it yields CASSAWGGTPYEQYF.

The chain employs TRBV30 and TRBJ1-5; maybe TRBD1 (5 bases). The CDR3 has 14 amino acids. The V gene's germline CDR1 is GTSNPN and CDR2 SVGIG (reference sequence). Between the trimmed V and J ends, which lost 4 bases and 3 bases, there was a span of 13 bases. This CDR3 is CAWTSVGLNQPQHF. The CDR3 nucleotides read TGTGCCTGGACCTCAGTGGGACTCAATCAGCCCCAGCATTTT.

This clone was counted only a few times. This chain joins TRBV2 and TRBJ1-2; 7 nucleotides line up with TRBD1. The CDR3 is made up of 14 amino acids. V trimming: 2 bases; J trimming: 4 bases; junction bases outside the gene matches: 4. Germline CDR1 and CDR2: SNHLY and FYNNEI. In DNA, the CDR3 is TGTGCCAGCAGTGAACGGGGACAGATCTATGGCTACACCTTC. Amino acids: CASSERGQIYGYTF.

This clone was observed a few times. The chain carries TRBV9 and TRBJ2-1; 8 bases line up with TRBD2. CDR1 is SGDLS, CDR2 YYNGEE, per germline. This CDR3 region has 15 residues. Trimming took 0 bases from V and 3 from J; bases not matched to a gene: 2. In nucleotides, the CDR3 is TGTGCCAGCAGCGTAGATCTAGCGGGCTACAATGAGCAGTTCTTC. This gives the protein CASSVDLAGYNEQFF.

This chain connects TRBV6-1 to TRBJ2-2, with 9 bases lining up with TRBD2. V shed 1 base, J shed 8 bases, and the junction held 5 bases outside the gene matches. The V gene's germline CDR1 is MNHNS and CDR2 SASEGT. This CDR3 contains 15 residues. CDR3 nucleotides: TGTGCCAGCAGTGAAGTCAGCGGGGGGCTAGGGGAGCTGTTTTTT. As protein: CASSEVSGGLGELFF.

The chain is built from TRBV5-4 and TRBJ2-5; 12 nucleotides line up with TRBD2. Trimming took 3 bases from V and 4 from J; bases not matched to a gene: 10. Germline V CDR1 and CDR2: SGHNT, YYREEE (reference sequence). The CDR3 extends over 17 amino acids. DNA of the CDR3: TGTGCCAGCAGCTCAAGTTCTAGCGGGAGGGCCGGAGAGACCCAGTACTTC. As protein: CASSSSSSGRAGETQYF.

The chain employs TRBV5-1 and TRBJ1-5, with 10 bases aligning to TRBD1. The CDR3 totals 16 residues. Germline loops: CDR1 SGHRS, CDR2 YFSETQ. Trimming cost V 1 base and J 5 bases; bases outside gene matches: 6. CDR3 DNA sequence: TGCGCCAGCAGCTTGTTCCCCGGACAGGGGGATCAGCCCCAGCATTTT. It translates to CASSLFPGQGDQPQHF.

This chain joins TRBV5-1 and TRBJ2-5; TRBD1 might be the D (6 bases). Trimming removed 1 base from V and 0 bases from J, with 13 bases in between. The length of the CDR3 is 16 residues. CDR1 is SGHRS, CDR2 YFSETQ, per germline. CDR3 loop: CASSLTWGRDQETQYF. As DNA, the CDR3 is TGCGCCAGCAGCTTGACTTGGGGGCGGGACCAAGAGACCCAGTACTTC.

The chain has TRBV7-2 and TRBJ2-5, with D possibly being TRBD2 (5 bases). The V end lost 2 bases, the J end lost 2 bases, and 15 bases lay between the germline ends. The germline V gene encodes CDR1 SGHTA and CDR2 FQGNSA. The CDR3 is 16 amino acids. Here the CDR3 DNA reads TGTGCCAGCAGCTTATACCGGGGAGTAGGGCAAGAGACCCAGTACTTC. It yields the protein CASSLYRGVGQETQYF.

The rearrangement links TRBV29-1 to TRBJ1-1; possible D gene TRBD1, 6 bases. Trimming stripped 7 bases from V and 4 bases from J, with 16 bases between. CDR1 SQVTM and CDR2 ANQGSEA come from the germline V gene. The CDR3 contains 13 residues. CDR3 coding DNA: TGCAGCGGACACAGGGTAGAGGGCACTGAAGCTTTCTTT. It codes for CSGHRVEGTEAFF.

The chain couples TRBV4-1 to TRBJ2-1; D may be TRBD1 (6 bases). Germline CDR1 reads MGHRA; CDR2 reads YSYEKL. Trimming pared 1 base from V and 8 bases from J, leaving 9 bases between. The CDR3 runs to 13 residues. CDR3 DNA: TGCGCCAGCAGCCAAGGGACAGCCGATGAGCAGTTCTTC. It translates to CASSQGTADEQFF.

The chain employs TRBV11-1 and TRBJ2-5, with 9 bases identical to TRBD2. CDR3 length: 18 amino acids. Trimming cost V 0 bases and J 1 base; bases outside gene matches: 9. Germline CDR1 reads SGHAT; CDR2 reads FQDESV (reference sequence). In nucleotides, the CDR3 is TGTGCCAGCAGCTTAGCCCCGCAGCGGGAGGCTCTCCAAGAGACCCAGTACTTC. This gives the protein CASSLAPQREALQETQYF.

The chain employs TRBV10-3 and TRBJ2-7; D remains unclear. Trimming cost V 6 bases and J 4 bases, with 19 bases left between them. CDR1 and CDR2 from the germline V gene are ENHRY and SYGVKD. The CDR3 is made up of 15 amino acids. CDR3 loop: CAISGSTSAFYEQYF. In DNA form, the CDR3 reads TGTGCCATCAGCGGGTCTACCTCGGCTTTTTACGAGCAGTACTTC.

This clone was seen more than once but under ten times. This chain uses TRBV9 with TRBJ1-2, with unresolved D. The CDR3 spans 12 residues. Trimming removed 4 bases at V and 5 bases at J, with 9 bases between. The germline V gene encodes CDR1 SGDLS and CDR2 YYNGEE. CDR3 sequence reads: CASSPGPYGYTF. The CDR3 coding sequence is TGTGCCAGCAGCCCGGGTCCTTATGGCTACACCTTC.

The gene calls are TRBV5-1 and TRBJ1-1, with TRBD1 matching over 7 bases. The ends lost 4 bases at V and 4 bases at J; junction bases unmatched: 16. Germline lookup yields CDR1 SGHRS and CDR2 YFSETQ. The CDR3 is 17 residues long. The CDR3 DNA follows: TGCGCCAGCAGCCCTAGAACGCGACAGGGTAAAAGCACTGAAGCTTTCTTT. Translation: CASSPRTRQGKSTEAFF. The full variable domain, in which reference TRBV5-1 and TRBJ1-1 provide the parts outside the CDR3, is KAGVTQTPRYLIKTRGQQVTLSCSPISGHRSVSWYQQTPGQGLQFLFEYFSETQRNKGNFPGRFSGRQFSNSRSEMNVSTLELGDSALYLCASSPRTRQGKSTEAFFGQGTRLTVV.

This sequence joins TRBV9 and TRBJ2-2, with D possibly matching TRBD2 (5 bases). V lost 0 bases and J 1 base, leaving 10 bases between the germline ends. In germline, CDR1 is SGDLS, CDR2 YYNGEE. The CDR3 runs to 16 residues. CDR3: CASSVGGFGNTGELFF. DNA for the CDR3: TGTGCCAGCAGCGTAGGAGGGTTCGGGAACACCGGGGAGCTGTTTTTT.

V is TRBV29-1 and J is TRBJ1-2, with 9 nucleotides matching TRBD1. Germline-derived CDR1 and CDR2 are SQVTM and ANQGSEA. V lost 3 bases and J lost 0; bases outside the gene matches: 17. This CDR3 comprises 19 residues. Here the CDR3 reads CSVDSDLRGQGLANYGYTF. CDR3 sequence (DNA): TGCAGCGTTGACTCAGATCTGAGGGGACAGGGTTTGGCTAACTATGGCTACACCTTC.

The rearrangement uses TRBV29-1 and TRBJ2-2; 10 bases align to TRBD2. The CDR3 is 15 residues long. Germline V gene lookup returns CDR1 SQVTM and CDR2 ANQGSEA. V lost 5 bases to trimming and J lost 2 bases; unmatched junction nucleotides: 5. CDR3 loop: CSVSGTSVNTGELFF. The CDR3 nucleotides are TGCAGCGTTTCAGGGACTAGCGTCAACACCGGGGAGCTGTTTTTT.

The CDR3 protein is CATSRDLGTSGRNEQFF. The CDR3 DNA follows: TGTGCCACCAGCAGAGACCTTGGGACTAGCGGGAGGAATGAGCAGTTCTTC. The chain links TRBV15 to TRBJ2-1; 15 positions match TRBD2. The CDR3 runs to 17 residues. Germline CDR1 LNHNV, CDR2 YYDKDF (reference sequence). Trimming removed 0 bases from V and 7 bases from J; junction bases left unmatched: 4.